This is a list of T cell receptor beta chains from one sample in a study of T-cell memory formation after mild COVID-19. TCRdb re-analysed the 5' RACE reads in MiXCR, keeping a single row per CDR3 protein. The sample lists 450,000 to 650,000 distinct CDR3 sequences, about 20% occurring once. The source material was PBMCs or a T cell subset sorted from them (not recorded which). The receptors were sampled from an adult woman who had mild COVID-19 (a few samples of this study predate the infection). Cell type and time point are not known. Both conserved end residues are part of each CDR3. A D gene is named only where the DNA matches it firmly. Clone size is shown for a subset of rows, as once, few, many or a class of expanded clone.

D	size	V	J	CDR3	DNA
-	-	TRBV4-3	TRBJ2-7	CASSQVWPGGGSEQYF	TGCGCCAGCAGCCAAGTCTGGCCGGGCGGAGGTAGCGAGCAGTACTTC
-	few	TRBV12-3/TRBV12-4	TRBJ1-2	CASSPKRGFYGYTF	TGTGCCAGCAGTCCAAAGAGGGGTTTCTATGGCTACACCTTC
-	-	TRBV9	TRBJ1-3	CASNGGVAGNTIYF	TGTGCCAGCAATGGAGGGGTAGCTGGAAACACCATATATTTT
TRBD2	few	TRBV5-1	TRBJ2-3	CASTLPASGGPDTQYF	TGCGCCAGCACCCTTCCGGCTAGCGGGGGTCCAGATACGCAGTATTTT
-	few	TRBV7-3	TRBJ1-1	CASSLEVYTEAFF	TGTGCCAGCAGCTTAGAAGTTTACACTGAAGCTTTCTTT
TRBD1	few	TRBV27	TRBJ2-2	CASSHDRGYANTGELFF	TGTGCCAGCAGCCATGACAGGGGGTACGCGAACACCGGGGAGCTGTTTTTT
-	few	TRBV29-1	TRBJ2-5	CSVVRTLQETQYF	TGCAGCGTTGTGAGGACCTTACAAGAGACCCAGTACTTC
TRBD1	-	TRBV5-1	TRBJ1-1	CASSYRGLDTEAFF	TGCGCCAGCAGCTACAGGGGGCTCGACACTGAAGCTTTCTTT
-	-	TRBV12-3/TRBV12-4	TRBJ2-7	CASSPVTYEQYF	TGTGCCAGCAGTCCAGTGACCTACGAGCAGTACTTC
-	-	TRBV3-1	TRBJ2-3	CASSQEWRKGSADTQYF	TGTGCCAGCAGCCAAGAGTGGCGGAAGGGGAGTGCAGATACGCAGTATTTT
TRBD2	few	TRBV5-5	TRBJ2-1	CASSPFSGALSGNEQFF	TGTGCCAGCAGCCCGTTTAGCGGGGCCCTTTCCGGCAATGAGCAGTTCTTC
-	few	TRBV5-1	TRBJ1-4	CASSSRDRSGKLFF	TGCGCCAGCAGCTCTCGCGACAGATCGGGAAAACTGTTTTTT
-	few	TRBV7-9	TRBJ1-6	CASSLGTDSYNSPLHF	TGTGCCAGCAGCTTAGGGACAGACTCCTATAATTCACCCCTCCACTTT
-	few	TRBV6-6	TRBJ2-7	CASSYSTPGTPYGQYF	TGTGCCAGCAGTTACTCGACTCCCGGGACGCCGTACGGGCAGTACTTC
-	once	TRBV24-1	TRBJ1-2	CATSVGAFGSYTF	TGTGCCACCAGTGTAGGTGCCTTCGGGAGCTACACCTTC
-	-	TRBV7-7	TRBJ1-3	CASSSGPAGASGNTIYF	TGTGCCAGCAGCTCCGGACCCGCCGGGGCCTCTGGAAACACCATATATTTT
-	-	TRBV29-1	TRBJ1-5	CSIQSEGSNQPQHF	TGCAGCATCCAGAGCGAGGGTAGCAATCAGCCCCAGCATTTT
-	few	TRBV7-2	TRBJ2-5	CASSSDQETQYF	TGTGCCAGCAGCTCAGATCAAGAGACCCAGTACTTC
-	-	TRBV7-9	TRBJ1-2	CASSLEEEGDGYTF	TGTGCCAGCAGCTTAGAAGAGGAGGGGGACGGCTACACCTTC
-	few	TRBV5-1	TRBJ2-7	CASSFAGSLEQYF	TGCGCCAGCAGCTTCGCAGGGTCCCTCGAGCAGTACTTC
TRBD2	few	TRBV9	TRBJ2-1	CASSVVPSGALNEQFF	TGTGCCAGCAGCGTAGTCCCTAGCGGGGCCCTCAATGAGCAGTTCTTC
-	-	TRBV24-1	TRBJ2-5	CATSPPGTRETQYF	TGTGCCACCAGCCCCCCCGGGACGAGGGAGACCCAGTACTTC
-	-	TRBV12-3/TRBV12-4	TRBJ1-5	CASSLAHGAGQRYSNQPQHF	TGTGCCAGCAGTTTAGCACACGGAGCGGGACAACGGTATAGCAATCAGCCCCAGCATTTT
TRBD2	-	TRBV7-2	TRBJ2-1	CASSEWGGTSLGGEQFF	TGTGCCAGCAGCGAGTGGGGAGGGACTAGCCTGGGGGGTGAGCAGTTCTTC
TRBD1	few	TRBV15	TRBJ2-4	CATSSQGYEAKNIQYF	TGTGCCACCAGCTCACAGGGGTATGAAGCCAAAAACATTCAGTACTTC
TRBD2	few	TRBV28	TRBJ2-5	CASRPLAGGRETQYF	TGTGCCAGCAGACCACTAGCGGGGGGGAGAGAGACCCAGTACTTC
TRBD1	-	TRBV15	TRBJ1-1	CATSTWDRWAFF	TGTGCCACCAGCACATGGGACAGGTGGGCTTTCTTT
-	few	TRBV27	TRBJ2-3	CASSPISWGDTQYF	TGTGCCAGCAGTCCGATTAGCTGGGGAGATACGCAGTATTTT
TRBD1	-	TRBV5-6	TRBJ2-5	CASSGYRGRETQYF	TGTGCCAGCAGCGGTTACAGGGGGCGCGAGACCCAGTACTTC
TRBD1	-	TRBV12-3/TRBV12-4	TRBJ1-5	CASSLYAGQGHNQPQHF	TGTGCCAGCAGTTTATATGCGGGACAGGGGCACAATCAGCCCCAGCATTTT
TRBD1	few	TRBV12-3/TRBV12-4	TRBJ1-1	CASSGGTGRGTEAFF	TGTGCCAGCAGTGGGGGGACAGGTCGGGGGACTGAAGCTTTCTTT
-	few	TRBV7-9	TRBJ2-5	CASSSIPEETQYF	TGTGCCAGCAGCTCTATTCCTGAAGAGACCCAGTACTTC
TRBD1	few	TRBV27	TRBJ2-7	CASSFSGQGGARSPYEQYF	TGTGCCAGCAGTTTTTCCGGACAGGGTGGCGCCCGCAGCCCTTACGAGCAGTACTTC
TRBD1	-	TRBV20-1	TRBJ1-5	CSAPGTGGVAQHF	TGCAGTGCTCCCGGGACAGGGGGAGTGGCCCAGCATTTT
-	many	TRBV30	TRBJ2-3	CAWSVRRADTQYF	TGTGCCTGGAGTGTACGTCGGGCAGATACGCAGTATTTT
-	-	TRBV29-1	TRBJ2-1	CSVLKTGGSGLEQFF	TGCAGCGTCCTTAAGACCGGTGGCAGCGGGCTTGAGCAGTTCTTC
-	-	TRBV7-9	TRBJ1-2	CASSLGTETYGYTF	TGTGCCAGCAGCTTAGGGACGGAGACCTATGGCTACACCTTC
-	many	TRBV12-3/TRBV12-4	TRBJ2-2	CASSVYTGELFF	TGTGCCAGCAGCGTCTACACCGGGGAGCTGTTTTTT
TRBD1	few	TRBV27	TRBJ2-7	CASRRDRAYEQYF	TGTGCCAGCAGGCGAGACAGGGCCTACGAGCAGTACTTC
-	many	TRBV4-3	TRBJ2-1	CASSLRTGYNEQFF	TGCGCCAGCAGCCTGAGGACCGGCTACAATGAGCAGTTCTTC
-	-	TRBV6-1	TRBJ1-4	CASSMTGKEKLFF	TGTGCCAGCAGTATGACGGGAAAGGAAAAACTGTTTTTT
-	-	TRBV5-1	TRBJ2-7	CASSLNGLTEAYEQYF	TGCGCCAGCAGCTTGAACGGGCTCACAGAGGCCTACGAGCAGTACTTC
TRBD1	few	TRBV25-1	TRBJ1-6	CASSEVGQASSYNSPLHF	TGTGCCAGCAGTGAAGTAGGACAGGCGAGCTCCTATAATTCACCCCTCCACTTT
-	few	TRBV5-1	TRBJ1-1	CASSFRWNTEAFF	TGCGCCAGCAGCTTTAGGTGGAACACTGAAGCTTTCTTT
TRBD1	-	TRBV6-5	TRBJ1-2	CASSRPGQGQGYTF	TGTGCCAGCAGTCGCCCTGGACAGGGCCAAGGCTACACCTTC
TRBD2	-	TRBV7-8	TRBJ2-1	CASSLAGGPREQFF	TGTGCCAGCAGCTTAGCGGGAGGGCCCAGAGAGCAGTTCTTC
TRBD1	-	TRBV7-2	TRBJ2-7	CASSLAGGGVYEQYF	TGTGCCAGCAGCTTAGCAGGGGGCGGTGTCTACGAGCAGTACTTC
TRBD2	-	TRBV20-1	TRBJ2-3	CSARTSGGADTQYF	TGCAGTGCCAGGACTAGCGGGGGGGCAGATACGCAGTATTTT
-	few	TRBV3-1	TRBJ2-1	CASSPPLTGRHEQFF	TGTGCCAGCAGCCCCCCCCTTACAGGGAGGCATGAGCAGTTCTTC
TRBD2	few	TRBV6-2/TRBV6-3	TRBJ2-1	CASSYGTSGLYNEQFF	TGTGCCAGCAGTTACGGGACTAGCGGACTCTACAATGAGCAGTTCTTC
-	-	TRBV20-1	TRBJ2-7	CSAREKGERWEQYF	TGCAGTGCTAGAGAGAAGGGGGAACGCTGGGAGCAGTACTTC
TRBD1	few	TRBV27	TRBJ2-5	CASRAGGLYQETQYF	TGTGCCAGCAGGGCAGGGGGTTTGTACCAAGAGACCCAGTACTTC
TRBD1	-	TRBV14	TRBJ2-1	CASSHSRQGKGNEQFF	TGTGCCAGCAGCCACAGCAGACAGGGAAAGGGCAATGAGCAGTTCTTC
TRBD2	-	TRBV9	TRBJ2-3	CASSTAGGGAADTQYF	TGTGCCAGCAGCACCGCGGGGGGAGGAGCGGCAGATACGCAGTATTTT
-	few	TRBV2	TRBJ2-1	CASRPTSNSVEQFF	TGTGCCAGCAGACCGACTAGTAATTCGGTTGAGCAGTTCTTC
-	-	TRBV6-2/TRBV6-3	TRBJ1-4	CASSTLIGANEKLFF	TGTGCCAGCAGTACACTCATCGGGGCAAATGAAAAACTGTTTTTT
TRBD2	few	TRBV2	TRBJ2-1	CASRSGGAFHEQFF	TGTGCCAGCCGGAGCGGGGGGGCCTTCCATGAGCAGTTCTTC
-	-	TRBV7-6	TRBJ2-7	CASSSQPGDYEQYF	TGTGCCAGCAGCTCCCAGCCGGGTGACTACGAGCAGTACTTC